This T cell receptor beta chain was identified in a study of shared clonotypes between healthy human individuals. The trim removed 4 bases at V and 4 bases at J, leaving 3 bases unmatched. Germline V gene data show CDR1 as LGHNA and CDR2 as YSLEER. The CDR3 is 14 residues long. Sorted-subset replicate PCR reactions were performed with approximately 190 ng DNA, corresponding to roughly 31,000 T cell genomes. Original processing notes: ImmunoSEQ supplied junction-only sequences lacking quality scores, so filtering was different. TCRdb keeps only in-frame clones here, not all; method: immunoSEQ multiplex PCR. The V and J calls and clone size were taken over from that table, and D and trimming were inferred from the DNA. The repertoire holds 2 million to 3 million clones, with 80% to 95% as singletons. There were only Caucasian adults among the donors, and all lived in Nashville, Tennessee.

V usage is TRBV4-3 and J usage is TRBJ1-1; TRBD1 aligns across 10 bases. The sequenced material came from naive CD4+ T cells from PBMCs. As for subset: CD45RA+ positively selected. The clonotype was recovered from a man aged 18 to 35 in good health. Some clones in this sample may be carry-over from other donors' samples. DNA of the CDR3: TGCGCCAGCAGCCGTCGGACAGGGGGCACTGAAGCTTTCTTT. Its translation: CASSRRTGGTEAFF.